The 10 T cell receptor beta chains below were found in one sample sequenced in a study of shared clonotypes between healthy human individuals (dated by TCRdb to the early 2020s). Library prep was done by the immunoSEQ multiplex PCR assay. In its TCRdb copy, this immuneACCESS table keeps in-frame sequences only and misses some clones. Where compared with another copy, unresolved V genes explain less than half of these, and the others have no known cause. The sample has approximately 2.5 million clones on record, roughly 93% of them singletons. The ten most abundant clones make up 0.36% of the sample. Sequenced sample: naive CD4+ T cells from PBMCs. The sample's cell subset or site label is to be understood as: CD45RA+ positively selected. The source of these receptors is a man aged 18 to 29 in good health. Some clones in this sample may be carry-over from other donors' samples.

This chain connects TRBV7-6 to TRBJ1-1, with D perhaps TRBD1 (5 bases). The CDR3 totals 13 residues. Germline V gene sequence: CDR1 SGHVS, CDR2 FNYEAQ. V gave up 5 bases and J gave up 6 bases, with 13 bases separating them. The CDR3 here is CASSLRRDSEAFF. The CDR3 DNA is TGTGCCAGCAGCCTCAGGAGGGACTCTGAAGCTTTCTTT. The complete variable domain, with remaining parts taken from reference TRBV7-6 and TRBJ1-1, reads GAGVSQSPRYKVTKRGQDVALRCDPISGHVSLYWYRQALGQGPEFLTYFNYEAQQDKSGLPNDRFSAERPEGSISTLTIQRTEQRDSAMYRCASSLRRDSEAFFGQGTRLTVV.

The chain recombines TRBV5-1 with TRBJ2-3; 7 bases align to TRBD2. The germline CDR1 and CDR2 sequences are SGHRS and YFSETQ. Trimming took 0 bases from V and 5 from J; bases not matched to a gene: 6. The CDR3 runs 15 residues. CDR3 amino acids: CASSLAALAEDTQYF. In DNA form, the CDR3 reads TGCGCCAGCAGCTTGGCCGCGCTAGCGGAAGATACGCAGTATTTT.

This chain connects TRBV5-6 to TRBJ1-5; TRBD1 agrees at 7 bases. With 3 bases clipped from V and 2 bases from J, the junction kept 5 bases outside the gene matches. Germline CDR1 and CDR2: SGHDT and YYEEEE. The CDR3 consists of 15 residues. The CDR3: CASSSGQPGNQPQHF. Here the CDR3 DNA reads TGTGCCAGCAGCTCGGGACAGCCGGGCAATCAGCCCCAGCATTTT.

To note about this clone: The sample contains more than one DNA sequence encoding this CDR3. This chain links TRBV5-1 with TRBJ1-4; D unclear. Germline V gene sequence: CDR1 SGHRS, CDR2 YFSETQ. V was shortened by 0 bases and J by 4 bases, with 7 bases between the two germline ends. The CDR3 runs to 14 residues. CDR3 DNA: TGCGCCAGCAGCTTGGTGGGAAATAATGAAAAACTGTTTTTT. Amino acids: CASSLVGNNEKLFF.

J is TRBJ2-3 and V is TRBV27, with 13 bases that match TRBD2. V shed 5 bases and J 0 bases; nucleotides not matched to a gene: 5. Germline loops: CDR1 MNHEY, CDR2 SMNVEV (reference sequence). The CDR3 has 17 amino acids. This CDR3 reads CASSPGLAGPSTDTQYF. In nucleotides, the CDR3 is TGTGCCAGCAGTCCGGGACTAGCGGGACCAAGCACAGATACGCAGTATTTT.

The J gene is TRBJ2-1, the V gene TRBV4-1, with D tentatively TRBD2 (6 bases). CDR1 and CDR2 (germline): MGHRA, YSYEKL. There are 14 residues in the CDR3. Deletions cut 6 bases from V and 8 bases from J, with 17 bases between. This CDR3 is CASSSPTRGYEQFF. CDR3 sequence (DNA): TGCGCCAGCAGTTCCCCAACACGGGGGTATGAGCAGTTCTTC.

This clone was seen only once. The genes are TRBV5-1 and TRBJ2-5; TRBD1 aligns across 10 bases. Losses at the gene ends were 5 bases for V and 5 bases for J; bases not matched to a gene: 12. CDR3 length: 16 residues. Per germline, CDR1 SGHRS and CDR2 YFSETQ. The CDR3: CASSYSGTGVLETQYF. CDR3 nucleotides: TGCGCCAGCAGTTACTCCGGGACAGGGGTTCTCGAGACCCAGTACTTC.

J is TRBJ1-3 and V is TRBV18; maybe TRBD1 (5 bases). Germline-derived CDR1 and CDR2 are KGHSH and LQKENI. This CDR3 is 15 amino acids long. The V and J ends lost 5 bases and 0 bases respectively, with 11 bases between them. CDR3 bases: TGTGCCAGCTCAACGGGGGTCCCCTCTGGAAACACCATATATTTT. Amino acids: CASSTGVPSGNTIYF.

This clone was found once. The V gene is TRBV5-8, the J gene TRBJ1-2; TRBD1 agrees at 10 bases. V was clipped by 4 bases and J by 3 bases; unmatched bases: 6. The CDR3 sequence is 15 residues long. CDR1 is SGHTS and CDR2 is YDEGEE in the germline V gene. CDR3 sequence reads: CASSTWTGGDYGYTF. The DNA of the CDR3 is TGTGCCAGCAGCACTTGGACAGGGGGGGACTATGGCTACACCTTC.

J is TRBJ2-3 and V is TRBV6-1; no reliable D call. Deletions cut 2 bases from V and 3 bases from J, with 6 bases between. Germline V gives CDR1 MNHNS, CDR2 SASEGT. This CDR3 spans 13 amino acids. CDR3 coding DNA: TGTGCCAGCAGTGAATACTCGACAGATACGCAGTATTTT. Translation gives CASSEYSTDTQYF.